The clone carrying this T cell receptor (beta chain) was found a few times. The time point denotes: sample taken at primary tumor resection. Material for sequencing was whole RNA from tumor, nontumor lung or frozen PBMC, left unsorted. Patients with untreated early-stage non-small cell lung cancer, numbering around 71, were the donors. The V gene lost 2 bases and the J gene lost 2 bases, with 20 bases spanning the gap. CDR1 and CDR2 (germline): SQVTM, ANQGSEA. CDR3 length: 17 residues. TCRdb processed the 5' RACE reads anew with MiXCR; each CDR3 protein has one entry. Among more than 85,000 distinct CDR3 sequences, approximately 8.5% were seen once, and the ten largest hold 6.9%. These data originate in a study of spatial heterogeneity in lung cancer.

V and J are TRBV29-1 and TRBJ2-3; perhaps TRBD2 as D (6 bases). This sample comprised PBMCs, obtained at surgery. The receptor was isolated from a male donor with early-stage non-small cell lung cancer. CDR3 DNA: TGCAGCGTTGAAACTGGGGGGTTACTAGGGGTCACAGATACGCAGTATTTT. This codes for CSVETGGLLGVTDTQYF.